This T cell receptor (beta chain) was recovered during a study of T-cell memory formation after mild COVID-19. About the research overall: The two donors had largely donor-specific TCR clusters.

Study-wide results and limits: CD4+ contracting clones were found mainly in CM and EM, and CD8+ ones in EMRA. Several responding clones turned up in pre-infection memory, indicating that cross-reactive memory may have taken part. Whether day 37 second-wave clones are SARS-CoV-2-specific was not confirmed.

One entry per CDR3 protein, called by TCRdb with MiXCR from the 5' RACE reads. Of about 150,000 distinct CDR3 sequences in the sample, more than 14% were seen once. Germline CDR1 reads SGHRS; CDR2 reads YFSETQ. V lost 0 bases and J lost 4, with 10 bases in between. The CDR3 is 14 amino acids. This clonotype was detected only a few times. Its cognate antigen is unknown. The sample was PBMCs or a T cell subset sorted from them (not recorded which). This sequence joins TRBV5-1 and TRBJ1-1; the D gene is possibly TRBD1 (5 bases). The receptor comes from an adult woman who had mild COVID-19 (a few samples of this study predate the infection). Cell type and time point are not known. CDR3 residues: CASSLAADSTEAFF. CDR3 nucleotides: TGCGCCAGCAGCTTGGCGGCAGACAGCACTGAAGCTTTCTTT.